Included here is one T cell receptor (beta chain) sequence, with context. The sample originates from a study of blood T cell repertoires in COVID-19. Study-wide background: Both acute and convalescent COVID-19 samples were obtained from the United States, Italy and Spain. Sources were T cells, B-cell-depleted T cells, or PBMCs; the material itself was cDNA or gDNA.

V was pared by 2 bases and J by 4 bases, with 12 bases between. Germline V CDR1 and CDR2: SNHLY, FYNNEI. This CDR3 is built from 15 residues. Methods used by the authors: Estimates of nucleated cell counts were drawn from the amplification of reference gene primers. Method: immunoSEQ multiplex PCR; TCRdb's copy keeps in-frame clones and lacks some. D and trimming come from the DNA, and the V and J calls and clone size come from that table. The table records 77,000 or so clones, approximately 80% of them present only once. This sequence joins TRBV2 and TRBJ1-3; D gene uncertain. The TCR sequence derives from a woman in her sixties with acute or convalescent COVID-19. The sample was peripheral blood. In nucleotides, the CDR3 is TGTGCCAGCAGTGAATGGAGAAAACCGGGAAACACCATATATTTT. Its translation is CASSEWRKPGNTIYF.